A selection of T cell receptor beta chains follows, all from one sample in a study of human CD8 memory T cell subsets. TCRdb reprocessed the 5' RACE reads, keeping one entry per CDR3 protein, no DNA. The table lists around 4,300 distinct CDR3 sequences. The sequenced material came from CD8+ effector memory T cells (TEM) sorted from PBMCs. The receptor set was obtained from a human donor in good health. Each CDR3 is given with its conserved first and last residue. Expanded clones are given a class, and other clones once, few, many or no size at all.

v_gene: TRBV6-4; j_gene: TRBJ1-1; abundance: NA; CDR3aa: CASSPMPDRNTEAFF
v_gene: TRBV9; j_gene: TRBJ2-7; abundance: NA; CDR3aa: CASSVAAQAPWPYYEQYF
v_gene: TRBV6-4; j_gene: TRBJ2-3; abundance: NA; CDR3aa: CASSTSGGATDTQYF
v_gene: TRBV6-4; j_gene: TRBJ2-3; abundance: NA; CDR3aa: CASSDSPSGVTDTQYF
v_gene: TRBV12-3/TRBV12-4; j_gene: TRBJ2-5; abundance: medium-sized; CDR3aa: CASSLGETQYF
v_gene: TRBV6-6; j_gene: TRBJ1-2; abundance: NA; CDR3aa: CASRDQGVEGYTF
v_gene: TRBV6-2/TRBV6-3; j_gene: TRBJ2-1; abundance: NA; CDR3aa: CASSYYVNEQFF
v_gene: TRBV20-1; j_gene: TRBJ2-7; abundance: NA; CDR3aa: CSQGRGEANEQYF
v_gene: TRBV30; j_gene: TRBJ2-1; abundance: NA; CDR3aa: CAWSISGGNEQFF
v_gene: TRBV7-9; j_gene: TRBJ1-1; abundance: NA; CDR3aa: CASSSTGYTEAFF
v_gene: TRBV29-1; j_gene: TRBJ1-2; abundance: NA; CDR3aa: CSVEDLNRVYGYTF
v_gene: TRBV10-3; j_gene: TRBJ2-1; abundance: NA; CDR3aa: CAISEPELAGGYNEQFF
v_gene: TRBV12-3/TRBV12-4; j_gene: TRBJ2-4; abundance: medium-sized; CDR3aa: CASSSWPTSGAKNIQYF
v_gene: TRBV28; j_gene: TRBJ2-3; abundance: NA; CDR3aa: CASSLGRGDTDTQYF
v_gene: TRBV7-6; j_gene: TRBJ2-5; abundance: NA; CDR3aa: CASSLGTRERGGKETQYF
v_gene: TRBV27; j_gene: TRBJ2-7; abundance: medium-sized; CDR3aa: CASSLLPSYEQYF
v_gene: TRBV20-1; j_gene: TRBJ2-7; abundance: medium-sized; CDR3aa: CSATGAGDLIEQYF
v_gene: TRBV12-3/TRBV12-4; j_gene: TRBJ1-2; abundance: NA; CDR3aa: CASSPTRDRGLWIYGYTF